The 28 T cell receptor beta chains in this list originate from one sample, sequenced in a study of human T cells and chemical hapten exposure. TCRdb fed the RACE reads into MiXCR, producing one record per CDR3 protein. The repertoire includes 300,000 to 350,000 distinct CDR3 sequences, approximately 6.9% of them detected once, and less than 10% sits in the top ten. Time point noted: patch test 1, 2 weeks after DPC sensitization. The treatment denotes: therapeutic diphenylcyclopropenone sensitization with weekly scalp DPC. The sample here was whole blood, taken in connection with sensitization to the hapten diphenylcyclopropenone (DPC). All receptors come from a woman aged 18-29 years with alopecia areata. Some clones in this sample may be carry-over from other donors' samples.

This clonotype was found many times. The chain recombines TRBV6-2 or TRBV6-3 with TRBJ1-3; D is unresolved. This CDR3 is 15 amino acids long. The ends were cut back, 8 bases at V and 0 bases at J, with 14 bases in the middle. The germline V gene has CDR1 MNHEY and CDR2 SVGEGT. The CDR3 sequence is CASSTASFSGNTIYF. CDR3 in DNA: TGTGCCAGCTCGACCGCATCCTTCTCTGGAAACACCATATATTTT.

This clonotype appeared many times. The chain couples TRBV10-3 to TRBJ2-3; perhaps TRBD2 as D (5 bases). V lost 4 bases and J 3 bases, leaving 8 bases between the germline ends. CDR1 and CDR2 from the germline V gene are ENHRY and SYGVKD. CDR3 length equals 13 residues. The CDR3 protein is CAISGGETDTQYF. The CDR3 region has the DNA TGTGCCATCAGTGGGGGAGAAACAGATACGCAGTATTTT.

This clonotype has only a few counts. The DNA for the CDR3 is TGCGCCAGCAGCTGGAAAGCGAACACTGAAGCTTTCTTT. Translation gives CASSWKANTEAFF. This rearrangement joins TRBV5-1 to TRBJ1-1; the D is unclear. The CDR3 is 13 residues long. Germline values: CDR1 SGHRS, CDR2 YFSETQ. Trimming pared 3 bases from V and 1 base from J, leaving 7 bases between.

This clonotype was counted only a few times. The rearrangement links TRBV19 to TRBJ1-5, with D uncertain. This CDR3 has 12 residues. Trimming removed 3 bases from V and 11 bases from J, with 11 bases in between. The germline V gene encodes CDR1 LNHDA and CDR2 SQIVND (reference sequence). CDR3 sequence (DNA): TGTGCCAGTAGTATGTTAGAAGGGTCCCAGCATTTT. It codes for CASSMLEGSQHF. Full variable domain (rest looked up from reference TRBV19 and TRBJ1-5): DGGITQSPKYLFRKEGQNVTLSCEQNLNHDAMYWYRQDPGQGLRLIYYSQIVNDFQKGDIAEGYSVSREKKESFPLTVTSAQKNPTAFYLCASSMLEGSQHFGDGTRLSIL.

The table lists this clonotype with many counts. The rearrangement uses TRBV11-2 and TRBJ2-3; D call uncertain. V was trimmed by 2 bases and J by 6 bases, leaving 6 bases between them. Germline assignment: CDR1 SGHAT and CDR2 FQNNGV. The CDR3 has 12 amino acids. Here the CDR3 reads CASSLKLDTQYF. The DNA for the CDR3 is TGTGCCAGCAGCTTAAAGTTGGATACGCAGTATTTT.

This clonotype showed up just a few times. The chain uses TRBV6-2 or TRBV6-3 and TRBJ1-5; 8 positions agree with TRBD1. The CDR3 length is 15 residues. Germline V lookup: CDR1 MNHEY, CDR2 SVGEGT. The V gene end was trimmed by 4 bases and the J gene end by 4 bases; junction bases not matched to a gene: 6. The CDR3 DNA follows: TGTGCCAGCAGTTCTCGGACAGGGCTTAATCAGCCCCAGCATTTT. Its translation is CASSSRTGLNQPQHF.

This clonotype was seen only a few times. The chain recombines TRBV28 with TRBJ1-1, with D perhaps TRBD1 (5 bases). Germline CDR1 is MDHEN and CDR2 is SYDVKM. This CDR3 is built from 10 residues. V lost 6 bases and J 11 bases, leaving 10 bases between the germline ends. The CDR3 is CASSQGVAFF. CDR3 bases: TGTGCCAGCAGCCAAGGGGTGGCTTTCTTT.

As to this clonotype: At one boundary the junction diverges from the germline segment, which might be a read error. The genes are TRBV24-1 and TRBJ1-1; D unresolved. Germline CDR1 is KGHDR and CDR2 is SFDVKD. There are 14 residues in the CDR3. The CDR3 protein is CATSVLFRNTEAFF. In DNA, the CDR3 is TGTGCCACCAGTGTTTTGTTTCGGAACACTGAAGCTTTCTTT.

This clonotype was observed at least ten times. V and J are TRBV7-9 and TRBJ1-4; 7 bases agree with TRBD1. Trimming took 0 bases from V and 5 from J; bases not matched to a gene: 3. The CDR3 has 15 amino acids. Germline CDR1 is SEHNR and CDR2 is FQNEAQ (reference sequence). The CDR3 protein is CASSLAMTGNEKLFF. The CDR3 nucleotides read TGTGCCAGCAGCTTAGCAATGACAGGGAATGAAAAACTGTTTTTT.

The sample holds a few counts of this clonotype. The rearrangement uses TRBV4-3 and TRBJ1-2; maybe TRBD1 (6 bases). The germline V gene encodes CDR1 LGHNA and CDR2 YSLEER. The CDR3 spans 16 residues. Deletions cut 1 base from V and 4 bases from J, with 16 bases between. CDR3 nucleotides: TGCGCCAGCAGCCAAGGTTTGGAACAGGGAGGCTATGGCTACACCTTC. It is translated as CASSQGLEQGGYGYTF.

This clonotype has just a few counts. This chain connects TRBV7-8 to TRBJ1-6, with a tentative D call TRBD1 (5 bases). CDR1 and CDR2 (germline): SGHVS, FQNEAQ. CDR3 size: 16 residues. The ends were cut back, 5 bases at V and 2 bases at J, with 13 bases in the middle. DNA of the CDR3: TGTGCCAGCAGCCAGACGCGGGACCCCTATAATTCACCCCTCCACTTT. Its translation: CASSQTRDPYNSPLHF.

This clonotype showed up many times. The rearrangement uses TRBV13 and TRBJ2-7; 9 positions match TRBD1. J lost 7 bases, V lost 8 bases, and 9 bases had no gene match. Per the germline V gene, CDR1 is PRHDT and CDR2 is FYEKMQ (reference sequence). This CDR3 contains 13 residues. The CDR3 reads CASATGTGLEQYF. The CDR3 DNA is TGTGCCAGCGCAACAGGGACAGGGCTTGAGCAGTACTTC.

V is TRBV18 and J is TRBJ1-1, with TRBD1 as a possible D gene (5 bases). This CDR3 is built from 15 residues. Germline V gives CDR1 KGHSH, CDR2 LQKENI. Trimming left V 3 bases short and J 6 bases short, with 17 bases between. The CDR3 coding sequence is TGTGCCAGCTCACCGCGGGGCTTGGGTGATCCTGAAGCTTTCTTT. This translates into CASSPRGLGDPEAFF.

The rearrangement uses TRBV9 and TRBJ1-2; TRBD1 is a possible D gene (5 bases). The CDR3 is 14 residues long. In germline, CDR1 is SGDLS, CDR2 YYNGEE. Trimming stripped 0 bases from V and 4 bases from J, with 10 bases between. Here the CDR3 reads CASSVAWQGYGYTF. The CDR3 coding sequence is TGTGCCAGCAGCGTAGCTTGGCAGGGCTATGGCTACACCTTC.

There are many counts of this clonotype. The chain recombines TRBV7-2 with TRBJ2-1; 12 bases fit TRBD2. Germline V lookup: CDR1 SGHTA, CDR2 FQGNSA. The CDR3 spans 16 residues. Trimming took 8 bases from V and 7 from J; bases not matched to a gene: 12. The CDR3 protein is CASRTSGVPDRNEQFF. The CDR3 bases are TGTGCCAGCCGGACTAGCGGGGTCCCGGACCGGAATGAGCAGTTCTTC.

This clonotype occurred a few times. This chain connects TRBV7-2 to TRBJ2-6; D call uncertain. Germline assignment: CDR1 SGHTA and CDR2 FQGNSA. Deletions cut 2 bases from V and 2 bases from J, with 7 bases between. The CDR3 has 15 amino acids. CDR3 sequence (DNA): TGTGCCAGCAGCTTAATATTTACTGGGGCCAACGTCCTGACTTTC. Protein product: CASSLIFTGANVLTF.

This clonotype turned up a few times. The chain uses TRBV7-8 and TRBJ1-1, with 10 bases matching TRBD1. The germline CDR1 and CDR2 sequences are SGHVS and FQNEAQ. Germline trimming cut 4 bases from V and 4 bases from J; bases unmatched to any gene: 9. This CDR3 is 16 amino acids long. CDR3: CASSSRDRGSVTEAFF. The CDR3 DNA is TGTGCCAGCAGCTCCCGGGACAGGGGCTCGGTCACTGAAGCTTTCTTT. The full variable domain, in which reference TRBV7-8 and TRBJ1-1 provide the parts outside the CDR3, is GAGVSQSPRYKVAKRGQDVALRCDPISGHVSLFWYQQALGQGPEFLTYFQNEAQLDKSGLPSDRFFAERPEGSVSTLKIQRTQQEDSAVYLCASSSRDRGSVTEAFFGQGTRLTVV.

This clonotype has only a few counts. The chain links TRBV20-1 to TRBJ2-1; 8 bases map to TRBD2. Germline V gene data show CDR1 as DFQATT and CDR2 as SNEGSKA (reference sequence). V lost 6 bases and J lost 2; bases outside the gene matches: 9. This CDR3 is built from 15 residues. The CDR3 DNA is TGCAGTGCGGAGCTTAGCGGGGCCACCTACAATGAGCAGTTCTTC. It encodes CSAELSGATYNEQFF.

CDR3: CASSQEGAQKLFF. Here the CDR3 DNA reads TGCGCCAGCAGCCAAGAAGGGGCCCAAAAACTGTTTTTT. V is TRBV4-1 and J is TRBJ1-4; tentatively, D is TRBD1 (5 bases). V was trimmed by 0 bases and J by 9 bases, leaving 8 bases between them. Germline CDR1 reads MGHRA; CDR2 reads YSYEKL. This CDR3 has 13 amino acids.

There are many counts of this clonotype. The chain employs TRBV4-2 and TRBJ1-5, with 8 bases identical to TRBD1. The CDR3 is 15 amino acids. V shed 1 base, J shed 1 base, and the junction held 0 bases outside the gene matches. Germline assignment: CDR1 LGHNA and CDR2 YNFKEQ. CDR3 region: CASSQGTGSNQPQHF. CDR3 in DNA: TGTGCCAGCAGCCAAGGGACAGGGAGCAATCAGCCCCAGCATTTT.

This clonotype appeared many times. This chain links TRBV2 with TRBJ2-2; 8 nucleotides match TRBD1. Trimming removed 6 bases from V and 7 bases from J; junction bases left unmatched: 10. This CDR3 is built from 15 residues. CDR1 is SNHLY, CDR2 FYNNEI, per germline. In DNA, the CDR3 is TGTGCCAGCAGCGCCGGATGGACAGGGAACGGGGAGCTGTTTTTT. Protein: CASSAGWTGNGELFF. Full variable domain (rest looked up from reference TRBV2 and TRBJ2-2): EPEVTQTPSHQVTQMGQEVILRCVPISNHLYFYWYRQILGQKVEFLVSFYNNEISEKSEIFDDQFSVERPDGSNFTLKIRSTKLEDSAMYFCASSAGWTGNGELFFGEGSRLTVL.

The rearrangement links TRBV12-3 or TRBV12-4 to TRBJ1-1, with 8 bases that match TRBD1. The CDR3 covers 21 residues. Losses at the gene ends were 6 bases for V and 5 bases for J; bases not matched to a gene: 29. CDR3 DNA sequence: TGTGCCAGCAGCCCCAGGACAGGGCGGGGAGGAATTCCACAGAGAGGGACTGAAGCTTTCTTT. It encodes CASSPRTGRGGIPQRGTEAFF.

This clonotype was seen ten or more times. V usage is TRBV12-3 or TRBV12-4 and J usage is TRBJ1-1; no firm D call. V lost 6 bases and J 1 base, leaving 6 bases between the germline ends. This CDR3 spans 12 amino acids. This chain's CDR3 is CASSRGNTEAFF. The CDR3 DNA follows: TGTGCCAGCAGCCGAGGGAACACTGAAGCTTTCTTT.

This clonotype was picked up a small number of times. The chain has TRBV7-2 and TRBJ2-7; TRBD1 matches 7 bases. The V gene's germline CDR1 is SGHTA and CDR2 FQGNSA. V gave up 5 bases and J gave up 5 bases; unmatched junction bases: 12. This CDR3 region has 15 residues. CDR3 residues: CASSAPGQTADEQYF. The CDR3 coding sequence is TGTGCCAGCAGCGCACCGGGACAGACCGCCGACGAGCAGTACTTC.

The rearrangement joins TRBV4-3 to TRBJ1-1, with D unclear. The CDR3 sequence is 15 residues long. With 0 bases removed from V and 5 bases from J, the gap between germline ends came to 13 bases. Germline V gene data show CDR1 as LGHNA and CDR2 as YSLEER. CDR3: CASSQDWRMGTEAFF. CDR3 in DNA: TGCGCCAGCAGCCAAGATTGGAGGATGGGGACTGAAGCTTTCTTT.

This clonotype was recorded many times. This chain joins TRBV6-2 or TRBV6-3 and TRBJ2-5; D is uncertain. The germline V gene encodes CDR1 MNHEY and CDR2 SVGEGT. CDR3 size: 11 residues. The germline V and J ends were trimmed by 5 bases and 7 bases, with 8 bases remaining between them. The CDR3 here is CASSLAATQYF. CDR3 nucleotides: TGTGCCAGCAGTCTCGCTGCGACCCAGTACTTC.

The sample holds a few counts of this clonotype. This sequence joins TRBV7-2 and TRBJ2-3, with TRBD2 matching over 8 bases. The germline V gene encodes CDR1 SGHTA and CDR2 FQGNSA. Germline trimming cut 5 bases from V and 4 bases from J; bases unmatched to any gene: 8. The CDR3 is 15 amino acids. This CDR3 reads CASSPAGVEADTQYF. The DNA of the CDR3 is TGTGCCAGCAGCCCAGCGGGGGTCGAGGCAGATACGCAGTATTTT. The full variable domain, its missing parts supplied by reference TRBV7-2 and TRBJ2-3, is GAGVSQSPSNKVTEKGKDVELRCDPISGHTALYWYRQSLGQGLEFLIYFQGNSAPDKSGLPSDRFSAERTGGSVSTLTIQRTQQEDSAVYLCASSPAGVEADTQYFGPGTRLTVL.

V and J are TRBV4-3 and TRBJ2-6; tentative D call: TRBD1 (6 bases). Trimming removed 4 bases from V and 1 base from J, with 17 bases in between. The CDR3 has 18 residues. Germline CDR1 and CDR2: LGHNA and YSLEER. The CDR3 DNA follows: TGCGCCAGCAGCCGTCTAAGTGGGGGCTTGTCTGGGGCCAACGTCCTGACTTTC. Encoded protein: CASSRLSGGLSGANVLTF.